The sequence of this TCR beta chain was determined in a study of cytomegalovirus exposure and HLA in healthy donors. The PCR had 60 Vbeta and 13 Jbeta primers. How the authors handled the data: The authors later counted around 80 million unique TCR beta chains, 9 million to 12 million of them shared. Method: immunoSEQ multiplex PCR; TCRdb's copy keeps in-frame clones and lacks some. The DNA was the basis for D and trimming; V, J and clone size are from that table. This table holds 200,000 or so clones, 65% to 80% found once. Worth noting for this clone: Antigen unknown.

Study results and limitations: V segments that were indistinguishable, TRBV6-2 and TRBV6-3 among them, were omitted from analysis. For most TCR beta V segments, an earlier analysis put the productive rate at about 87% or about 30% of the time. Among donors in an Asian-associated ancestry cluster, a later analysis reportedly found fewer N-insertions than the roughly 610-donor mean.

The V gene's germline CDR1 is MNHNY and CDR2 SVGAGI (reference sequence). Trimming cost V 5 bases and J 0 bases, with 11 bases left between them. The CDR3 spans 14 residues. V gene TRBV6-6 combines with J gene TRBJ2-7; perhaps TRBD1 as D (6 bases). Sequencing was performed on PBMCs. The TCR originated in a man in his forties or fifties in good health and CMV-seronegative. CDR3: CASSIRDTSYEQYF. As DNA, the CDR3 is TGTGCCAGCAGTATCCGGGACACCTCCTACGAGCAGTACTTC.